What follows is one T cell receptor beta chain and its context. CD8+ and CD4+ T cells circulating in blood were sequenced for TCR beta. In contrast to the negatively isolated CD8+ and CD4+ T cells, TEMRA cells were FACS-enriched. These data originate in a study of CD8 T cells in Susac syndrome. Overall study context: Each patient with Susac syndrome, at the time of blood draw, was therapy-naive, on corticosteroids, or on intravenous immunoglobulin alone.

The authors reverse transcribed about 0.45 to 1 ug RNA with random hexamers. It was immunoSEQ multiplex PCR that amplified TCR beta CDR3 across 54 Vbeta and 13 Jbeta. From the immunoSEQ multiplex PCR reads, TCRdb called clonotypes with MiXCR, one entry per CDR3 protein. The sample includes about 160,000 distinct CDR3 sequences, approximately 94% seen only once; the top ten take about 0.13%. V lost 6 bases and J lost 1, with 13 bases in between. From germline, CDR1 is MGHDK and CDR2 SYGVNS. The CDR3 spans 14 residues. The genes are TRBV25-1 and TRBJ2-7, with D possibly being TRBD1 (6 bases). This TCR came from a human donor with Susac syndrome. Source material: CD4+ T cells from PBMCs. The CDR3 loop reads CASREAGESYEQYF. The CDR3 bases are TGTGCCAGCAGGGAGGCAGGGGAATCCTACGAGCAGTACTTC.